What follows are 18 T cell receptor beta chains derived from one specimen sequenced in a study of blood T cell repertoires in COVID-19. Only in-frame clones appear in the TCRdb table, and some are missing; sequencing was by immunoSEQ multiplex PCR. The repertoire consists of 110,000 to 150,000 clones, with approximately 80% occurring once and the leading ten covering 5% to 6.5%. The sample taken for sequencing was PBMCs or T cells enriched from blood (not recorded which). These receptors were taken from a woman in her forties or fifties who had recovered from COVID-19.

This clone was detected a few times. The V gene is TRBV7-9, the J gene TRBJ2-7; the D gene is possibly TRBD2 (5 bases). V lost 1 base and J lost 4, with 11 bases in between. The CDR3 loop spans 14 amino acids. Germline V gives CDR1 SEHNR, CDR2 FQNEAQ (reference sequence). CDR3 nucleotide sequence: TGTGCCAGCAGCTTAGGAGGGTTACTTTACGAGCAGTACTTC. Translation: CASSLGGLLYEQYF.

This clone was seen a few times. The chain employs TRBV28 and TRBJ1-1; 9 nucleotides match TRBD1. The CDR3 has 17 residues. Germline CDR1 reads MDHEN; CDR2 reads SYDVKM. Trimming took 5 bases from V and 5 from J; bases not matched to a gene: 15. CDR3 residues: CASSVHRGLTWRTEAFF. CDR3 in DNA: TGTGCCAGCAGTGTCCACAGGGGGCTAACTTGGAGGACTGAAGCTTTCTTT.

This clone turned up a few times. The V gene is TRBV3-1 (or the pseudogene TRBV3-2), the J gene TRBJ1-1; 7 bases agree with TRBD1. The CDR3 totals 15 residues. The ends lost 4 bases at V and 4 bases at J; junction bases unmatched: 9. Per germline, CDR1 LGHDT and CDR2 YNNKEL (reference sequence). In nucleotides, the CDR3 is TGTGCCAGCAGCCTAGTCGGGGCAGGGGGCACTGAAGCTTTCTTT. Protein sequence: CASSLVGAGGTEAFF.

The chain carries TRBV18 and TRBJ1-3; tentative D call: TRBD1 (5 bases). Germline CDR1 KGHSH, CDR2 LQKENI. The length of the CDR3 is 14 residues. Trimming removed 5 bases from V and 2 bases from J, with 10 bases in between. CDR3 bases: TGTGCCAGCTCAGCCGACAGCCCTGGAAACACCATATATTTT. Encoded protein: CASSADSPGNTIYF.

The chain couples TRBV5-1 to TRBJ2-1; 9 positions agree with TRBD2. This CDR3 has 14 amino acids. Germline V gene sequence: CDR1 SGHRS, CDR2 YFSETQ. With V trimmed by 4 bases and J by 8 bases, 7 bases remained unmatched. The CDR3 DNA is TGCGCCAGCAGCGGGACTAGCTCGGGGGATGAGCAGTTCTTC. It specifies CASSGTSSGDEQFF. The full variable domain, completed using reference TRBV5-1 and TRBJ2-1, is KAGVTQTPRYLIKTRGQQVTLSCSPISGHRSVSWYQQTPGQGLQFLFEYFSETQRNKGNFPGRFSGRQFSNSRSEMNVSTLELGDSALYLCASSGTSSGDEQFFGPGTRLTVL.

Worth noting for this clone: This sequence may be a read error, since a much larger clone differs from it by one base. V gene TRBV6-5 combines with J gene TRBJ1-5; D unclear. This CDR3 spans 13 amino acids. CDR1 and CDR2 (germline): MNHEY, SVGAGI. The CDR3: CASNPRENRPQHF. CDR3 bases: TGTGCCAGCAACCCTCGGGAAAATCGGCCCCAGCATTTT.

The gene calls are TRBV7-2 and TRBJ2-5; the match to TRBD2 covers 11 bases. CDR3 size: 18 residues. The V and J ends lost 2 bases and 2 bases, in that order; junction bases with no gene match: 10. Germline V gives CDR1 SGHTA, CDR2 FQGNSA. This CDR3 is CASSLRLAGGRGQETQYF. DNA of the CDR3: TGTGCCAGCAGCTTACGATTAGCGGGGGGGCGTGGTCAAGAGACCCAGTACTTC.

There are a few counts of this clone. The chain combines TRBV7-8 with TRBJ1-2; 7 nucleotides match TRBD1. The CDR3 has 12 amino acids. Germline lookup yields CDR1 SGHVS and CDR2 FQNEAQ. Unmatched junction bases numbered 5, after V lost 5 bases and J lost 8 bases. This CDR3 is CASSPYRGGYTF. The CDR3 DNA follows: TGTGCCAGCAGCCCCTACAGGGGCGGCTACACCTTC.

This chain joins TRBV29-1 and TRBJ2-7; TRBD1 aligns across 9 bases. The length of the CDR3 is 16 residues. The germline CDR1 and CDR2 sequences are SQVTM and ANQGSEA. V was clipped by 4 bases and J by 7 bases; unmatched bases: 17. CDR3 DNA: TGCAGCGTTGGGGGGGGGACAGGGCTCTCTTCGGGTGAGCAGTACTTC. Translating gives CSVGGGTGLSSGEQYF.

The chain combines TRBV5-1 with TRBJ2-5; D may be TRBD2 (5 bases). The CDR3 runs to 14 residues. Germline values: CDR1 SGHRS, CDR2 YFSETQ. The V and J ends lost 0 bases and 5 bases respectively, with 11 bases between them. The CDR3 region is CASSLGAGGETQYF. The CDR3 region has the DNA TGCGCCAGCAGCTTGGGTGCGGGCGGGGAGACCCAGTACTTC.

This clone occurred a few times. The chain is built from TRBV18 and TRBJ2-7, with TRBD1 identical over 8 bases. The CDR3 length is 14 residues. Trimming took 2 bases from V and 6 from J; bases not matched to a gene: 6. Germline assignment: CDR1 KGHSH and CDR2 LQKENI. The CDR3 region has the DNA TGTGCCAGCTCACCAGGCCAGGGGACAGGCGAGCAGTACTTC. Translating it yields CASSPGQGTGEQYF.

This chain joins TRBV5-5 and TRBJ1-5; 7 bases match TRBD1. The V gene end was trimmed by 0 bases and the J gene end by 4 bases; junction bases not matched to a gene: 4. CDR3 size: 15 residues. Germline V CDR1 and CDR2: SGHKS, YYEKEE (reference sequence). CDR3 bases: TGTGCCAGCAGCTTGGCGGGACAGTTAAATCAGCCCCAGCATTTT. Translated, it gives CASSLAGQLNQPQHF.

On this clone: The junction departs from the called germline gene at one end, perhaps through a read error. The chain uses TRBV18 and TRBJ1-6, with 9 nucleotides matching TRBD1. Germline V gives CDR1 KGHSH, CDR2 LQKENI. The CDR3 extends over 15 amino acids. CDR3 DNA sequence: TGTGCCAGCTCTCCACAGGGGGCTGGTGATTCACCCCTCCACTTT. Translation: CASSPQGAGDSPLHF. The variable domain in full, completed from reference TRBV18 and TRBJ1-6, reads NAGVMQNPRHLVRRRGQEARLRCSPMKGHSHVYWYRQLPEEGLKFMVYLQKENIIDESGMPKERFSAEFPKEGPSILRIQQVVRGDSAAYFCASSPQGAGDSPLHFGNGTRLTVT.

J is TRBJ2-1 and V is TRBV10-3, with 11 bases fitting TRBD2. The V gene's germline CDR1 is ENHRY and CDR2 SYGVKD. V lost 6 bases, J lost 0 bases, and 4 bases stayed unmatched. The length of the CDR3 is 16 residues. The CDR3 DNA follows: TGTGCCATCAGGCAGGGACTAGCGGTCTCCTACAATGAGCAGTTCTTC. Translating gives CAIRQGLAVSYNEQFF.

This clone occurred once. The chain joins TRBV10-3 to TRBJ1-4, with TRBD1 identical over 7 bases. The V segment lost 6 bases and the J segment 0 bases; nucleotides outside the gene matches: 13. Germline V lookup: CDR1 ENHRY, CDR2 SYGVKD. The CDR3 spans 18 residues. The CDR3 spells CAIRPGQSSLATNEKLFF. The CDR3 bases are TGTGCCATCAGACCGGGACAGTCTAGCCTTGCAACTAATGAAAAACTGTTTTTT.

The genes are TRBV28 and TRBJ1-4; D is uncertain. The ends were cut back, 11 bases at V and 5 bases at J, with 12 bases in the middle. This CDR3 region has 12 residues. Germline V CDR1 and CDR2: MDHEN, SYDVKM. CDR3 sequence reads: CALMGENEKLFF. In DNA form, the CDR3 reads TGTGCCCTCATGGGAGAGAATGAAAAACTGTTTTTT.

This clone was seen a handful of times. The genes are TRBV5-4 and TRBJ2-5, with TRBD2 matching over 13 bases. Per the germline V gene, CDR1 is SGHNT and CDR2 is YYREEE (reference sequence). The CDR3 is made up of 17 amino acids. J gave up 6 bases and V 4 bases, and 12 bases lay outside the gene matches. CDR3 sequence: CASSSPGTSGVLKTQYF. The CDR3 DNA reads TGTGCCAGCAGCAGCCCAGGGACTAGCGGGGTTCTGAAGACCCAGTACTTC.

This clone occurred many times. CDR3 sequence (DNA): TGTGCCAGCAGTGAGGGTGGGGGACTAGTTGGGCAGACCCAGTACTTC. Residues: CASSEGGGLVGQTQYF. V and J are TRBV2 and TRBJ2-5; 8 positions match TRBD2. There are 16 residues in the CDR3. From germline, CDR1 is SNHLY and CDR2 FYNNEI. The ends lost 3 bases at V and 6 bases at J; junction bases unmatched: 12.